The entry below gives a single T cell receptor beta chain sequence along with its context. The antigen is not known. The sample belongs to a study of cytomegalovirus exposure and HLA in healthy donors. Study observations and caveats: Clonal expansion was found to be greater in HLA-associated TCR beta chains than in equally common others in a later analysis. It was likely that a cluster of highly shared sequence variants was a sequencing artifact. CMV serostatus was the only immune exposure information that was available.

This CDR3 spans 15 amino acids. Between the trimmed V and J ends, which lost 4 bases and 4 bases, there was a span of 14 bases. The germline CDR1 and CDR2 sequences are SGHNT and YENEEA. Primers included in the PCR were 60 Vbeta and 13 Jbeta primers. TCRdb's table, derived via immunoSEQ multiplex PCR, lists solely in-frame clones and lacks some. The table shows about 93,000 clones, with around 84% occurring only once. Sequencing was carried out using PBMCs. The receptor was isolated from a woman in her thirties or forties in good health and CMV-seronegative. The gene calls are TRBV11-3 and TRBJ2-1; weak D call: TRBD1 (7 bases). The CDR3 is CASSSGGGLYNEQFF. The CDR3, as DNA: TGTGCCAGCAGCTCAGGGGGAGGCCTATACAATGAGCAGTTCTTC.